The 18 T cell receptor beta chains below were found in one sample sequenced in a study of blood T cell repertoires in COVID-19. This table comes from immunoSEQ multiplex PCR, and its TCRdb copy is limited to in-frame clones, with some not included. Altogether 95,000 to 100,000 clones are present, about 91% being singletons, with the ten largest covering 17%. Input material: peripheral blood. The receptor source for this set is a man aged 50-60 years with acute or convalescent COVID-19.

CDR3 nucleotide sequence: TGTGCCAGCAGCCAAGGGGGGACAGCGAACACTGAAGCTTTCTTT. It is translated as CASSQGGTANTEAFF. The chain couples TRBV4-2 to TRBJ1-1; 7 bases align to TRBD1. In germline, CDR1 is LGHNA, CDR2 YNFKEQ. V lost 1 base to trimming and J lost 1 base; unmatched junction nucleotides: 3. This CDR3 region has 15 residues.

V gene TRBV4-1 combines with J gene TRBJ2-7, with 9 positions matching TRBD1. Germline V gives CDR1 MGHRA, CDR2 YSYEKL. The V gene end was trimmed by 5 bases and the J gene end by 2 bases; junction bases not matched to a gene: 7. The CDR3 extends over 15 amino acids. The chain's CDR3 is CASSGTGTGTYEQYF. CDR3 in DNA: TGCGCCAGCAGCGGCACCGGGACAGGGACCTACGAGCAGTACTTC.

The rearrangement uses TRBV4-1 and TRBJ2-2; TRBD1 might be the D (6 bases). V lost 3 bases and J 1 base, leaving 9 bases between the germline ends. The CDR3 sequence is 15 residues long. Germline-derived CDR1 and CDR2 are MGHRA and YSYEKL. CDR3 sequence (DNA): TGCGCCAGCAGCCACTCGACAGGGAACACCGGGGAGCTGTTTTTT. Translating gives CASSHSTGNTGELFF.

The CDR3 region has the DNA TGCGCCAGCAGCTTGGGCGGGACAGGGAGGATCGGGGAGCTGTTTTTT. Translation: CASSLGGTGRIGELFF. The chain couples TRBV5-1 to TRBJ2-2; 9 bases fit TRBD1. The CDR3 runs 16 residues. After removal of 0 bases from V and 7 bases from J, the junction contained 7 bases not matched to a gene. Germline CDR1 and CDR2: SGHRS and YFSETQ.

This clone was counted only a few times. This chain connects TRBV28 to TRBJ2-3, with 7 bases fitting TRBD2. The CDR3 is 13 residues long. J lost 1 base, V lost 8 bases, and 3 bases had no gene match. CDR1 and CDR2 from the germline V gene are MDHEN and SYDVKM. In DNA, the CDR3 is TGTGCCAGCCGAACTAGCGGCACAGATACGCAGTATTTT. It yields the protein CASRTSGTDTQYF.

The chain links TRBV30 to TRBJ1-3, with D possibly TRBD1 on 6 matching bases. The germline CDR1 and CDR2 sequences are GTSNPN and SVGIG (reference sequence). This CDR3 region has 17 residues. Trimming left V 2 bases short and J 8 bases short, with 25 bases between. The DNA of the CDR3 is TGTGCCTGGAGTTATCCGCCCGGACAGCTACACTGGCACACCATATATTTT. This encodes CAWSYPPGQLHWHTIYF.

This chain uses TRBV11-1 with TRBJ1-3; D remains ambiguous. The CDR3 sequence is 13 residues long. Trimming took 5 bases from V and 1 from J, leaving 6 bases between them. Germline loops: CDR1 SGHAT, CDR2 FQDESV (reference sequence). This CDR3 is CASSHRSGNTIYF. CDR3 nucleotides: TGTGCCAGCAGCCACCGGTCTGGAAACACCATATATTTT.

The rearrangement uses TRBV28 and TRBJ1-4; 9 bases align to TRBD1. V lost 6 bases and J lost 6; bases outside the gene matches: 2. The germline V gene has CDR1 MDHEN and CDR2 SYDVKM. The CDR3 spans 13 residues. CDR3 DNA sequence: TGTGCCAGCAGACAGGGGGCCGATGAAAAACTGTTTTTT. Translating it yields CASRQGADEKLFF. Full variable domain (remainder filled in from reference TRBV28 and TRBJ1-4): DVKVTQSSRYLVKRTGEKVFLECVQDMDHENMFWYRQDPGLGLRLIYFSYDVKMKEKGDIPEGYSVSREKKERFSLILESASTNQTSMYLCASRQGADEKLFFGSGTQLSVL.

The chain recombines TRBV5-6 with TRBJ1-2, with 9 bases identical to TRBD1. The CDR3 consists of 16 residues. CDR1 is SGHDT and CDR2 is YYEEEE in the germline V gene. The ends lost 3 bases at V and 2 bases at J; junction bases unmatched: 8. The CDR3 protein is CASSSLPGQGNYGYTF. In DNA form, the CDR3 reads TGTGCCAGCAGCTCTCTTCCGGGACAGGGAAACTATGGCTACACCTTC. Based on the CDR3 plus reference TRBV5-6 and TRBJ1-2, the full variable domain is DAGVTQSPTHLIKTRGQQVTLRCSPKSGHDTVSWYQQALGQGPQFIFQYYEEEERQRGNFPDRFSGHQFPNYSSELNVNALLLGDSALYLCASSSLPGQGNYGYTFGSGTRLTVV.

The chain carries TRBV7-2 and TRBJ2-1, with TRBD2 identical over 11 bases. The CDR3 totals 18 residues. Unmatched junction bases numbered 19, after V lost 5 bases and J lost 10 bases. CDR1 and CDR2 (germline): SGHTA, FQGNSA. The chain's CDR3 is CASSRRPRTSGGTHEQFF. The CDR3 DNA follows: TGTGCCAGCAGCCGCAGGCCCCGTACTAGCGGGGGAACCCACGAGCAGTTCTTC.

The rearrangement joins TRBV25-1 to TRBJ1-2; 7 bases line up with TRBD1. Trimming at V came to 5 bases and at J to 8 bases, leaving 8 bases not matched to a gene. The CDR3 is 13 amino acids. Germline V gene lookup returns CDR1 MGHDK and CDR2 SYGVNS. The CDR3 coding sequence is TGTGCCAGCAGTAGTACAGGGGACGGGGGCTACACCTTC. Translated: CASSSTGDGGYTF.

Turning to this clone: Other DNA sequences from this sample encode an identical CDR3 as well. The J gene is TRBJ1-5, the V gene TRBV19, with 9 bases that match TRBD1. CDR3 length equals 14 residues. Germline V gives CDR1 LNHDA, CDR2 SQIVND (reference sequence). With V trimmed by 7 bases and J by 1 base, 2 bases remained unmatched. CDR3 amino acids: CASTGQGSNQPQHF. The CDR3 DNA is TGTGCCAGTACCGGACAGGGGAGCAATCAGCCCCAGCATTTT. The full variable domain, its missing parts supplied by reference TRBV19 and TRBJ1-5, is DGGITQSPKYLFRKEGQNVTLSCEQNLNHDAMYWYRQDPGQGLRLIYYSQIVNDFQKGDIAEGYSVSREKKESFPLTVTSAQKNPTAFYLCASTGQGSNQPQHFGDGTRLSIL.

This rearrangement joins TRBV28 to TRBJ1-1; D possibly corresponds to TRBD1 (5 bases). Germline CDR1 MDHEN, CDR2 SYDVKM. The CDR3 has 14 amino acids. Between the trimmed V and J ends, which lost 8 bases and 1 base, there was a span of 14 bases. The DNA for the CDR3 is TGTGCCAGCGAGCGGGGGGGAGGGAACACTGAAGCTTTCTTT. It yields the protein CASERGGGNTEAFF.

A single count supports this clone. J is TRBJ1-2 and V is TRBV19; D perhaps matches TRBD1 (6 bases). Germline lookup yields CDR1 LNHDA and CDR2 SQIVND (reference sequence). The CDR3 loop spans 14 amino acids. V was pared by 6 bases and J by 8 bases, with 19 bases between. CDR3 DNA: TGTGCCAGTAGGCTAACAGGGCCCCAAAGAGGCTACACCTTC. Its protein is CASRLTGPQRGYTF.

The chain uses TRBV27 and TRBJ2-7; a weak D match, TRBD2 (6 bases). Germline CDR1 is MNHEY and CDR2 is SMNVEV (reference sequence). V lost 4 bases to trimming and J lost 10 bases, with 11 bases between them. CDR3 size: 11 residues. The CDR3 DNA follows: TGTGCCAGCAGTTACGGGGGTCCACAGTACTTC. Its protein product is CASSYGGPQYF.

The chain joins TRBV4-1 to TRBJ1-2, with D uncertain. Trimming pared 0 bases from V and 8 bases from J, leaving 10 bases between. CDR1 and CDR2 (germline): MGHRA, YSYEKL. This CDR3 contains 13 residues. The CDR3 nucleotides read TGCGCCAGCAGCCAAGATCTCCCGCGCGGCTACACCTTC. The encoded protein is CASSQDLPRGYTF.

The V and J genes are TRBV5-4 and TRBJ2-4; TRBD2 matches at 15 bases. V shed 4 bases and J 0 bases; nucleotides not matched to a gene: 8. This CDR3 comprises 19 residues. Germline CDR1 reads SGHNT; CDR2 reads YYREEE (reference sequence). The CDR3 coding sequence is TGTGCCAGCAGCCGGGGGACTAGCGGGGGGCCCCTAGCCAAAAACATTCAGTACTTC. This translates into CASSRGTSGGPLAKNIQYF.

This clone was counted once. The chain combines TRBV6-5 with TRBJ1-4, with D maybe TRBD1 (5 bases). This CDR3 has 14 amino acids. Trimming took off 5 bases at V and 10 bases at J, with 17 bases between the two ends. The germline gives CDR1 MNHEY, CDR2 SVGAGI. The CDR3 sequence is CASSQGRDSGKLFF. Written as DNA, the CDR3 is TGTGCCAGCAGTCAGGGCAGGGATTCGGGAAAACTGTTTTTT.